Presented here are 6 T cell receptor beta chains from one specimen sequenced in a study of blood T cell repertoires in COVID-19. Profiling relied on immunoSEQ multiplex PCR, and the TCRdb table lists in-frame clones only, not all of them. The sample lists 200,000 to 250,000 clones, around 80% occurring once. Sequencing was performed on peripheral blood. These receptors were taken from an elderly woman with COVID-19, enrolled during active disease.

In DNA, the CDR3 is TGTGCCAGCAGCTCCAGGGGATTTGGAAACATTCAGTACTTC. Translating gives CASSSRGFGNIQYF. The chain combines TRBV7-2 with TRBJ2-4; a possible D gene is TRBD1 (6 bases). Germline CDR1 is SGHTA and CDR2 is FQGNSA. V shed 4 bases and J shed 6 bases, with 13 bases lying between them. The CDR3 has 14 amino acids.

In DNA form, the CDR3 reads TGTGCCAGCAGCTTGACAGGGAACAATTCACCCCTCCACTTT. Its protein product is CASSLTGNNSPLHF. This chain links TRBV7-8 with TRBJ1-6; 7 bases fit TRBD1. Losses at the gene ends were 3 bases for V and 7 bases for J; bases not matched to a gene: 3. Germline V gene sequence: CDR1 SGHVS, CDR2 FQNEAQ. The CDR3 length is 14 residues.

The chain links TRBV18 to TRBJ1-2; 7 bases match TRBD1. From germline, CDR1 is KGHSH and CDR2 LQKENI. The V gene end was trimmed by 2 bases and the J gene end by 2 bases; junction bases not matched to a gene: 2. This CDR3 comprises 14 residues. The CDR3 DNA sequence: TGTGCCAGCTCACCAGGACAGGCCAACTATGGCTACACCTTC. Its translation: CASSPGQANYGYTF.

This clone appeared a single time. V gene TRBV5-3 combines with J gene TRBJ2-7, with 10 bases matching TRBD2. TRBV5-3 is classed as an ORF, of uncertain function. With V trimmed by 5 bases and J by 6 bases, 14 bases remained unmatched. CDR3 length: 16 amino acids. The CDR3 region is CARRNGTASGGSEQYF. CDR3 in DNA: TGTGCCAGAAGGAACGGTACGGCTAGCGGGGGAAGCGAGCAGTACTTC.

The J gene is TRBJ2-1, the V gene TRBV2, with 12 bases fitting TRBD2. The V segment lost 7 bases and the J segment 6 bases; nucleotides outside the gene matches: 13. Germline CDR1 is SNHLY and CDR2 is FYNNEI. CDR3 length: 17 residues. CDR3 loop: CASTTASGGAVGNEQFF. The CDR3, as DNA: TGTGCCAGCACGACGGCTAGCGGGGGGGCTGTTGGCAATGAGCAGTTCTTC.

In its sample, this clone was seen a few times. The V call is TRBV19, the J call TRBJ2-7; the match to TRBD1 covers 8 bases. Unmatched junction bases numbered 15, after V lost 10 bases and J lost 4 bases. CDR3 length: 15 residues. CDR1 is LNHDA and CDR2 is SQIVND in the germline V gene (reference sequence). CDR3 sequence: CATLPSGQGAYEQYF. The CDR3 bases are TGTGCCACCCTCCCCTCGGGGCAGGGGGCGTACGAGCAGTACTTC.